Listed here are 18 T cell receptor beta chains from one sample, sequenced in a study of cytomegalovirus exposure and HLA in healthy donors. Assay used: immunoSEQ multiplex PCR; TCRdb lists only in-frame clones, some missing. Among about 160,000 clones listed, 89% were seen once. The specimen sequenced was PBMCs. Receptor source: a man aged 18 to 29 in good health and CMV-seropositive.

The chain employs TRBV7-9 and TRBJ1-1, with 7 bases aligning to TRBD1. This CDR3 is 14 amino acids long. The trim removed 0 bases at V and 3 bases at J, leaving 1 base unmatched. Germline V gene lookup returns CDR1 SEHNR and CDR2 FQNEAQ (reference sequence). The CDR3 coding sequence is TGTGCCAGCAGCTTAGCGCAGGGGGACACTGAAGCTTTCTTT. It yields the protein CASSLAQGDTEAFF.

The chain is built from TRBV18 and TRBJ1-1, with 8 bases that match TRBD1. Germline CDR1 KGHSH, CDR2 LQKENI. V dropped 2 bases and J dropped 4; count of bases not matched to a gene: 15. This CDR3 is built from 18 residues. DNA of the CDR3: TGTGCCAGCTCACCAACATCCGGGACAGGAAAAAGACGCACTGAAGCTTTCTTT. This gives the protein CASSPTSGTGKRRTEAFF. The full variable domain, completed using reference TRBV18 and TRBJ1-1, is NAGVMQNPRHLVRRRGQEARLRCSPMKGHSHVYWYRQLPEEGLKFMVYLQKENIIDESGMPKERFSAEFPKEGPSILRIQQVVRGDSAAYFCASSPTSGTGKRRTEAFFGQGTRLTVV.

This chain connects TRBV18 to TRBJ2-7; 7 bases align to TRBD1. Germline-derived CDR1 and CDR2 are KGHSH and LQKENI. V dropped 3 bases and J dropped 0; count of bases not matched to a gene: 5. This CDR3 comprises 15 residues. CDR3 sequence reads: CASSPRTGISYEQYF. The CDR3 nucleotides are TGTGCCAGCTCACCGAGGACAGGAATCTCCTACGAGCAGTACTTC.

J is TRBJ2-1 and V is TRBV6-5; 8 bases align to TRBD2. CDR1 MNHEY and CDR2 SVGAGI come from the germline V gene. The J segment lost 9 bases and the V segment lost 2 bases, leaving 12 bases of the junction unmatched. The CDR3 spans 16 residues. This chain's CDR3 is CASSYRGGGRITEQFF. CDR3 coding DNA: TGTGCCAGCAGTTACCGGGGCGGGGGGCGTATTACTGAGCAGTTCTTC.

In its sample, this clone was seen a few times. The rearrangement uses TRBV6-5 and TRBJ1-1; no reliable D call. Trimming left V 0 bases short and J 3 bases short, with 5 bases between. This CDR3 contains 13 residues. CDR1 MNHEY and CDR2 SVGAGI come from the germline V gene. CDR3: CASSYSVDTEAFF. The CDR3, as DNA: TGTGCCAGCAGTTACTCTGTAGACACTGAAGCTTTCTTT.

This rearrangement joins TRBV7-9 to TRBJ2-6; TRBD1 is a possible D gene (5 bases). The germline V and J ends were trimmed by 5 bases and 0 bases, with 11 bases remaining between them. In germline, CDR1 is SEHNR, CDR2 FQNEAQ (reference sequence). This CDR3 has 16 residues. CDR3: CASSLAGYSGANVLTF. The CDR3 nucleotides read TGTGCCAGCAGCCTCGCAGGGTACTCTGGGGCCAACGTCCTGACTTTC.

The CDR3 region is CASSFRGTGSTDTQYF. CDR3 nucleotide sequence: TGTGCCAGCAGCTTCCGAGGGACAGGTAGCACAGATACGCAGTATTTT. V gene TRBV5-4 combines with J gene TRBJ2-3; 8 nucleotides align to TRBD1. Germline trimming cut 2 bases from V and 0 bases from J; bases unmatched to any gene: 5. Looked up from germline, CDR1 is SGHNT and CDR2 is YYREEE (reference sequence). CDR3 length equals 16 residues.

This clone has only one observation. The chain recombines TRBV28 with TRBJ2-1; 8 bases align to TRBD1. CDR3 length: 15 amino acids. J lost 1 base, V lost 7 bases, and 6 bases had no gene match. Germline V gene lookup returns CDR1 MDHEN and CDR2 SYDVKM. CDR3 coding DNA: TGTGCCAGCACGACAGGGGCTGTATCCTACAATGAGCAGTTCTTC. This translates into CASTTGAVSYNEQFF.

J is TRBJ1-2 and V is TRBV2; 7 positions agree with TRBD1. There are 13 residues in the CDR3. After removal of 6 bases from V and 3 bases from J, the junction contained 4 bases not matched to a gene. Germline values: CDR1 SNHLY, CDR2 FYNNEI. As DNA, the CDR3 is TGTGCCAGCAGCGGGACAGATTACTATGGCTACACCTTC. Translation gives CASSGTDYYGYTF.

The chain is built from TRBV25-1 and TRBJ1-2; 8 nucleotides align to TRBD1. This CDR3 contains 12 residues. CDR1 MGHDK and CDR2 SYGVNS come from the germline V gene. After removal of 5 bases from V and 6 bases from J, the junction contained 2 bases not matched to a gene. The CDR3: CASSTGGDGYTF. CDR3 coding DNA: TGTGCCAGCAGTACAGGGGGAGATGGCTACACCTTC.

The chain has TRBV9 and TRBJ2-7, with D maybe TRBD2 (5 bases). Germline V CDR1 and CDR2: SGDLS, YYNGEE. Trimming shortened V by 4 bases and J by 1 base, and 15 bases separated the two germline ends. The CDR3 extends over 15 amino acids. For the CDR3, the DNA is TGTGCCAGCAGCCTCGAGGGATCGGATTCCTACGAGCAGTACTTC. It codes for CASSLEGSDSYEQYF. The full variable domain, rest sourced from reference TRBV9 and TRBJ2-7, is DSGVTQTPKHLITATGQRVTLRCSPRSGDLSVYWYQQSLDQGLQFLIQYYNGEERAKGNILERFSAQQFPDLHSELNLSSLELGDSALYFCASSLEGSDSYEQYFGPGTRLTVT.

The chain recombines TRBV30 with TRBJ1-2; D gene unclear. The CDR3 is 14 residues long. V was cut by 4 bases and J by 4 bases, with 16 bases left in between. CDR1 GTSNPN and CDR2 SVGIG come from the germline V gene (reference sequence). As DNA, the CDR3 is TGTGCCTGGAATACCGGACTTTCGGGCTATGGCTACACCTTC. Translating it yields CAWNTGLSGYGYTF.

This sequence joins TRBV4-2 and TRBJ1-4; possible D gene TRBD1, 5 bases. Germline values: CDR1 LGHNA, CDR2 YNFKEQ. The CDR3 is 15 residues long. Trimming left V 0 bases short and J 5 bases short, with 10 bases between. The CDR3 DNA reads as TGTGCCAGCAGCCAAGATACGGGGGTGAATGAAAAACTGTTTTTT. This encodes CASSQDTGVNEKLFF.

This clone was observed once. This chain uses TRBV15 with TRBJ2-1, with no clear D. The germline gives CDR1 LNHNV, CDR2 YYDKDF (reference sequence). Trimming left V 3 bases short and J 5 bases short, with 5 bases between. This CDR3 contains 12 residues. The CDR3 reads CATSSSDNEQFF. CDR3 nucleotide sequence: TGTGCCACCAGCAGTTCCGACAATGAGCAGTTCTTC.

The V gene is TRBV28, the J gene TRBJ2-7; 7 positions agree with TRBD2. Germline trimming cut 3 bases from V and 3 bases from J; bases unmatched to any gene: 5. Germline V CDR1 and CDR2: MDHEN, SYDVKM. CDR3 length equals 14 residues. The CDR3 sequence: CASSLLAEGYEQYF. CDR3 DNA: TGTGCCAGCAGTTTGCTAGCGGAGGGCTACGAGCAGTACTTC.

This clone showed up just a few times. V is TRBV28 and J is TRBJ2-7; 12 nucleotides line up with TRBD2. With V trimmed by 4 bases and J by 4 bases, 5 bases remained unmatched. The CDR3 spans 15 residues. Germline V CDR1 and CDR2: MDHEN, SYDVKM. Here the CDR3 DNA reads TGTGCCAGCAGTTCCGGTACTAGCGGGAGGTACGAGCAGTACTTC. This sequence encodes CASSSGTSGRYEQYF.

This sequence joins TRBV19 and TRBJ2-3; 7 nucleotides agree with TRBD1. V shed 6 bases, J shed 2 bases, and the junction held 8 bases outside the gene matches. Germline CDR1 LNHDA, CDR2 SQIVND (reference sequence). The CDR3 consists of 15 residues. CDR3 sequence reads: CASRAMGQTTDTQYF. CDR3 bases: TGTGCCAGTAGAGCCATGGGACAGACCACAGATACGCAGTATTTT.

The chain couples TRBV29-1 to TRBJ1-3, with a tentative D call TRBD1 (5 bases). With 1 base removed from V and 2 bases from J, the gap between germline ends came to 9 bases. Germline loops: CDR1 SQVTM, CDR2 ANQGSEA. The CDR3 totals 14 residues. The CDR3 region is CSVEALRAGNTIYF. The CDR3 DNA sequence: TGCAGCGTTGAAGCTCTCAGGGCTGGAAACACCATATATTTT.